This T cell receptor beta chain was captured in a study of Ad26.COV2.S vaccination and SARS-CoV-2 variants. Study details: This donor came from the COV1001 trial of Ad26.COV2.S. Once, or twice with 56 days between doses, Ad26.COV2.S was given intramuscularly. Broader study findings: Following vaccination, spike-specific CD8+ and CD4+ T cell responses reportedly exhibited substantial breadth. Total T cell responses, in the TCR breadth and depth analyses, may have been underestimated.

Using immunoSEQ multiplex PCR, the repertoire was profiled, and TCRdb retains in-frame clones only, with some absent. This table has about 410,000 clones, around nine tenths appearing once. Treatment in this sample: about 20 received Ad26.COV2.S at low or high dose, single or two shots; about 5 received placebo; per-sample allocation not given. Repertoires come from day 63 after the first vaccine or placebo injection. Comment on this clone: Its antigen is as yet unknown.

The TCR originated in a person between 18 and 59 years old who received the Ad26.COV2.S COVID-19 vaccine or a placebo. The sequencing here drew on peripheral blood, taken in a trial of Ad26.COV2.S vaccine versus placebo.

The CDR3 loop reads CASSGGVVYGYTF. The CDR3 coding sequence is TGTGCCAGCAGCGGTGGGGTTGTCTATGGCTACACCTTC. This rearrangement joins TRBV11-2 to TRBJ1-2, with D unclear. The CDR3 length is 13 residues. Trimming cost V 5 bases and J 4 bases, with 11 bases left between them. Germline V lookup: CDR1 SGHAT, CDR2 FQNNGV.